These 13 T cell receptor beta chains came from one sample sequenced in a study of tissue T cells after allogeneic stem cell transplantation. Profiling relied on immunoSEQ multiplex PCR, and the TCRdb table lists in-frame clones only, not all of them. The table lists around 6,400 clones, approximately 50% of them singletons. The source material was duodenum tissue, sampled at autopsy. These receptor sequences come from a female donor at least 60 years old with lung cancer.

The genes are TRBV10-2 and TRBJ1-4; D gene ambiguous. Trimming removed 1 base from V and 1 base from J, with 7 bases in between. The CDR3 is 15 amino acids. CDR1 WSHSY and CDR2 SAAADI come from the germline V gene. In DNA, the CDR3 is TGCGCCAGCAGTGAGTACGGAAGAACTAATGAAAAACTGTTTTTT. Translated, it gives CASSEYGRTNEKLFF.

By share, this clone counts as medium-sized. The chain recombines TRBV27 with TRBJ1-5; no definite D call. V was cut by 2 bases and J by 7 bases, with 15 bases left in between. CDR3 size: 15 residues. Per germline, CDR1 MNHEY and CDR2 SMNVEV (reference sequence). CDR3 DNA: TGTGCCAGCAGTTTAGTATTCGGAGGGAACCAGCCCCAGCATTTT. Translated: CASSLVFGGNQPQHF.

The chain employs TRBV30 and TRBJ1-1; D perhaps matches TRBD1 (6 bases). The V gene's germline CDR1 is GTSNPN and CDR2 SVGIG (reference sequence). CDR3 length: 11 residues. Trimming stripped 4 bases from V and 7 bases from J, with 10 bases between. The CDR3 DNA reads TGTGCCTGGACTCGAGGGGGTGAAGCTTTCTTT. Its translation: CAWTRGGEAFF.

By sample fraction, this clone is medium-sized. The CDR3 DNA follows: TGTGCCAGCAGTGAAAATGCCCACTCAGGCAGCACTGAAGCTTTCTTT. Residues: CASSENAHSGSTEAFF. J is TRBJ1-1 and V is TRBV6-1, with unresolved D. Trimming removed 2 bases from V and 4 bases from J, with 17 bases in between. CDR3 length: 16 residues. Germline V gives CDR1 MNHNS, CDR2 SASEGT.

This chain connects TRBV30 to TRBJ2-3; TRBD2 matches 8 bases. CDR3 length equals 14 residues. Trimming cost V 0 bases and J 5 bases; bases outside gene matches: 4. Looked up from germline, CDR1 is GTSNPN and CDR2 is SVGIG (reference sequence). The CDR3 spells CAWSVGRGVDTQYF. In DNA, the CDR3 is TGTGCCTGGAGTGTAGGGCGGGGGGTAGATACGCAGTATTTT.

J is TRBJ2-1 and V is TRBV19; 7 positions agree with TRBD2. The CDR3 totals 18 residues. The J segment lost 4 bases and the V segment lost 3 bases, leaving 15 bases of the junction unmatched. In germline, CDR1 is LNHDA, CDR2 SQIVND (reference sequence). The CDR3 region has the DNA TGTGCCAGTAGTATTTCACTAGCGAGGGTCGGGAAATACAATGAGCAGTTCTTC. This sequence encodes CASSISLARVGKYNEQFF.

The CDR3 DNA is TGTGCCAGCCGAAACGGGGCTACTAGCACAGATACGCAGTATTTT. Translation: CASRNGATSTDTQYF. V and J are TRBV18 and TRBJ2-3, with D perhaps matching TRBD1 or TRBD2 (5 bases each). The CDR3 is made up of 15 amino acids. V gave up 8 bases and J gave up 0 bases, with 15 bases separating them. CDR1 and CDR2 (germline): KGHSH, LQKENI.

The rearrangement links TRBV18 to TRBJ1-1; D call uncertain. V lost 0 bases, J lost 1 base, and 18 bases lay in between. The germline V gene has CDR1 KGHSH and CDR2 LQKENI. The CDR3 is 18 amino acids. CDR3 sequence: CASSPPSRAILKNTEAFF. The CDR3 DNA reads TGTGCCAGCTCACCACCGAGCCGGGCGATACTTAAGAACACTGAAGCTTTCTTT.

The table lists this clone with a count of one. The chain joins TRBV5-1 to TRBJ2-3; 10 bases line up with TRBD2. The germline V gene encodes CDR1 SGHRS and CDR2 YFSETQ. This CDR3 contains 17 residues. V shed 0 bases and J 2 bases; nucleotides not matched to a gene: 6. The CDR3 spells CASSLAGTSGATDTQYF. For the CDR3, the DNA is TGCGCCAGCAGCTTGGCGGGAACTAGCGGGGCCACAGATACGCAGTATTTT.

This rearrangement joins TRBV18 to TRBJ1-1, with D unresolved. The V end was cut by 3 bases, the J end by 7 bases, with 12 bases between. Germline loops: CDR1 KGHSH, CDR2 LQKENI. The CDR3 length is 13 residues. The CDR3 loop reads CASSPGLNYEAFF. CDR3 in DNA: TGTGCCAGCTCACCCGGACTGAACTATGAAGCTTTCTTT.

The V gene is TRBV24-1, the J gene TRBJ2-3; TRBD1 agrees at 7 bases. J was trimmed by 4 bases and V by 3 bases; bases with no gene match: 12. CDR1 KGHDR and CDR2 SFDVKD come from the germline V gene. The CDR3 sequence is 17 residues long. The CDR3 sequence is CATSDGHRDSAPDTQYF. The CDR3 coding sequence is TGTGCCACCAGTGATGGACACCGGGACAGCGCCCCAGATACGCAGTATTTT.

The CDR3 DNA follows: TGTGCCAGCAGCCCCCTGGCGGGACTAGCGGGACTGAATGAGCAGTTCTTC. Translating gives CASSPLAGLAGLNEQFF. The chain recombines TRBV3-1 (or the pseudogene TRBV3-2) with TRBJ2-1; 13 bases match TRBD2. V was clipped by 4 bases and J by 7 bases; unmatched bases: 10. The V gene's germline CDR1 is LGHDT and CDR2 YNNKEL (reference sequence). The CDR3 consists of 17 residues.

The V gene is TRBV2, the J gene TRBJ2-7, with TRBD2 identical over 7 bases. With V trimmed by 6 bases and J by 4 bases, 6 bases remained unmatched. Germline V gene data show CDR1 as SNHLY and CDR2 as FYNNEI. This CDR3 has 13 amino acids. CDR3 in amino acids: CASRLGGSYEQYF. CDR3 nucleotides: TGTGCCAGCAGATTAGGCGGGAGTTACGAGCAGTACTTC.